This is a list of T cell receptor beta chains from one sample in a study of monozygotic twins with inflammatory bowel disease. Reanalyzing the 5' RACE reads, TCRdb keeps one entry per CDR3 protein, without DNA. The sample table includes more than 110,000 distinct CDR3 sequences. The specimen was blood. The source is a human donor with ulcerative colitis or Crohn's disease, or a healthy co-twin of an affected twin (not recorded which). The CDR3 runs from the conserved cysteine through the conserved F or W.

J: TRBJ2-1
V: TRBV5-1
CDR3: CASSLGVLSSYNEQFF

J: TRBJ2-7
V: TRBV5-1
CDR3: CASSTGLAGGSYEQYF

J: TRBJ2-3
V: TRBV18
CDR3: CASRYRDNTDTQYF

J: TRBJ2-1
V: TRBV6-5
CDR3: CASRLGLAGAEQFF

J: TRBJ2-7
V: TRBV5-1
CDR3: CASSLGLAGGDTYEQYF

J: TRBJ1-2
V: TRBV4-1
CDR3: CASSQDRAATNYGYTF

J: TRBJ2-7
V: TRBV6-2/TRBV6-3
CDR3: CASGAGDIKRYEQYF

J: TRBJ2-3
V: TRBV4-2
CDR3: CASSQVAGDTADTQYF

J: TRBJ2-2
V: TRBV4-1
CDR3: CASSPLEAGELFF

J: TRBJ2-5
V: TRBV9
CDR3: CASSVGAGEETQYF

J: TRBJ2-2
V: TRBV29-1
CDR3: CSVVRTNTGELFF

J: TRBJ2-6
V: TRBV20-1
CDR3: CSASAGETSGANVLTF

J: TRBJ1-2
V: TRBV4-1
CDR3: CASLPSTGNSYGYTF

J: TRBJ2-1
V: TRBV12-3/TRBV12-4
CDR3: CASSFLRTGYNEQFF

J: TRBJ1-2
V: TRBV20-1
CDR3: CSARKGPIYGYTF

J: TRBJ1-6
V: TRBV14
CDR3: CASSHGGAAPLHF

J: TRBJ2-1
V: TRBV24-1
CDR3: CATSADGLYNEQFF

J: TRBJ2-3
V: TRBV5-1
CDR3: CASSPDQGQGDTQYF

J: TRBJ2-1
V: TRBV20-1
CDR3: CSARGPAGGEQFF

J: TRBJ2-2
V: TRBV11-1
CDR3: CASSPIVLTSGRRSTGELFF

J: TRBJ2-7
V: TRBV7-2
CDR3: CASRSPGSGGQYF

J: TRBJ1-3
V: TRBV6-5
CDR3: CASSYSTLSGARRNTIYF

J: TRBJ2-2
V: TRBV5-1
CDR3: CVSRRRDGTGELFF

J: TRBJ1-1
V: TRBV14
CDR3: CASSQQRTFTEAFF

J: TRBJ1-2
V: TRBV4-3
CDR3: CASSQDWQGEGYTF

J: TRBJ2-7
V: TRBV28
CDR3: CASSYRVYEQYF

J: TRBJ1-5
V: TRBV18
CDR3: CASSPQGRGWLNQPQHF

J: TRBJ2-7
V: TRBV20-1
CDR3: CSARGTTATSSYEQYF

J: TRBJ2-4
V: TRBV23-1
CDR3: CASSQSPPGILAKNIQYF

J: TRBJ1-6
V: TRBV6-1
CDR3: CASSPGHLSYNSPLHF

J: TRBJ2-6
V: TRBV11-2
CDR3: CASSPRWDRSGANVLTF

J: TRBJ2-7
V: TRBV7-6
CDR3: CASSLSGALSPYEQYF

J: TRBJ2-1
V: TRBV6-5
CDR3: CASSYRSSYNEQFF

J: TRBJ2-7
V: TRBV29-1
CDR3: CSVLVDYEQYF

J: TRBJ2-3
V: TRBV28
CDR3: CASSLQDRVRDTQYF

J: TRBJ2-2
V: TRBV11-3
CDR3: CASSLDLATGELFF

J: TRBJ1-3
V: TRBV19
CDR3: CASKPDGVSGNTIYF

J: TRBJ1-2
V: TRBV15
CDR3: CATSRDSSWGGRGYTF

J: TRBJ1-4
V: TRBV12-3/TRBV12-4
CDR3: CASIEGADEKLFF

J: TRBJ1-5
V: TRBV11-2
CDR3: CASSEQQGAPPPHQPQHF

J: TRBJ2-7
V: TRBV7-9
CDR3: CASSLRLGGSYEQYF

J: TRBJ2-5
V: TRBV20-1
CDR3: CSARFSGRQGQETQYF

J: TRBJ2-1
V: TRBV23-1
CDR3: CARYGTGRSYNEQFF

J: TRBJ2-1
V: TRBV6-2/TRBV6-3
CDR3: CASRGTSGNYNEQFF

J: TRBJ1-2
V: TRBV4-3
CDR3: CASSQGPAGVRGYTF

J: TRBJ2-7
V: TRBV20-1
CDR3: CSARDLTTLAGTDRYEQYF

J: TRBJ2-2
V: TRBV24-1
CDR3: CATSDRFTGELFF

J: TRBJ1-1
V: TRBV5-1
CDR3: CASNAQGLDTEAFF

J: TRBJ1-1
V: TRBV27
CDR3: CASRLTGVSLNTEAFF

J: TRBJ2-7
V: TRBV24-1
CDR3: CADGHKEGSYEQYF

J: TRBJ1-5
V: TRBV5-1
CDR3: CASSLLAGDQPQHF

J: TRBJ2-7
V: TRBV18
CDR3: CASSGGTSGNYEQYF

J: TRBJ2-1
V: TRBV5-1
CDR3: CASSVTSGTYNEQFF

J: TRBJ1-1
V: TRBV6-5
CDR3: CASSWDRGRATEAFF

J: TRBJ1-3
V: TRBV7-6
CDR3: CASSLGGGLSSGNTIYF

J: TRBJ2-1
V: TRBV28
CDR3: CASSPPLPGSYNEQFF

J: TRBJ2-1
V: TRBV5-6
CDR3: CASNTQRGRSYNEQFF

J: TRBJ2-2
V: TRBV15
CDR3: CATSRDFGVTGELFF

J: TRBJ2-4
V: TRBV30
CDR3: CAWSVQSLAKNIQYF